This T cell receptor beta chain came from a study of cytomegalovirus exposure and HLA in healthy donors. General observations from the study: Rarity marked most TCR sequences, yet some public TCRs occurred in many donors. High sensitivity and specificity were reportedly achieved when the classifier diagnosed cytomegalovirus status.

Germline V gene sequence: CDR1 SGHNT, CDR2 YENEEA. The CDR3 sequence is 16 residues long. The trim removed 1 base at V and 8 bases at J, leaving 11 bases unmatched. With 60 Vbeta and 13 Jbeta primers, the PCR was carried out. Clones were sequenced by immunoSEQ multiplex PCR, and TCRdb holds only the in-frame ones, with some missing. This sample carries 100,000 to 150,000 clones, more than 60% of them seen once, and the ten largest clones take less than 2%. Points on this clone: Antigen: not known.

This clonotype was sampled from a man between 18 and 35 years old in good health and CMV-seronegative. The sequenced sample consisted of PBMCs. The rearrangement joins TRBV11-3 to TRBJ1-2; 9 bases are a match to TRBD1. DNA of the CDR3: TGTGCCAGCAGCTTAGTGGGACAGGGTTTATTCTGCGGCTACACCTTC. Translation: CASSLVGQGLFCGYTF.